This T cell receptor beta chain appears in the sequencing data of a study of cytomegalovirus exposure and HLA in healthy donors. In regard to this clone: Its specificity is not known.

13 Jbeta primers and 60 Vbeta primers were used for the PCR. Profiling relied on immunoSEQ multiplex PCR, and the TCRdb table lists in-frame clones only, not all of them. The data contain 130,000 or so clones, approximately 80% of them singletons. The ends were cut back, 0 bases at V and 5 bases at J, with 14 bases in the middle. CDR3 length equals 16 residues. Germline V gene lookup returns CDR1 MGHRA and CDR2 YSYEKL. Study outcomes and limitations: A later analysis found most CMV-associated TCR beta chains apparently HLA-restricted. Across donors, sequencing depth was assumed by presence/absence analyses to be roughly uniform.

The V and J genes are TRBV4-1 and TRBJ1-3; D gene ambiguous. This TCR was sampled from a young woman in good health and CMV-seropositive. Sample: PBMCs. CDR3 in amino acids: CASSQDNWSERNTIYF. In nucleotides, the CDR3 is TGCGCCAGCAGCCAAGATAATTGGTCGGAGAGAAACACCATATATTTT.